The 27 T cell receptor beta chains below all came from one sample that was sequenced in a study of T-cell memory formation after mild COVID-19. Via MiXCR, TCRdb re-called the 5' RACE reads, giving one row per CDR3 protein. The sample has under 300,000 distinct CDR3 sequences; roughly 8% are singletons. The sample taken for sequencing was PBMCs or a T cell subset sorted from them (not recorded which). The receptors shown here come from a man younger than 35 who had mild COVID-19 (a few samples of this study predate the infection). Cell type and time point are not known.

The rearrangement uses TRBV4-1 and TRBJ2-1, with 7 bases fitting TRBD2. V lost 8 bases, J lost 8 bases, and 15 bases stayed unmatched. Per the germline V gene, CDR1 is MGHRA and CDR2 is YSYEKL. CDR3 length equals 15 residues. The CDR3 coding sequence is TGCGCCAGCCGCCCGGTCCTAGCGGCAATTCATGAGCAGTTCTTC. This sequence encodes CASRPVLAAIHEQFF.

V is TRBV7-8 and J is TRBJ1-3; D is unclear. The CDR3 consists of 17 residues. The germline gives CDR1 SGHVS, CDR2 FQNEAQ. Between the trimmed V and J ends, which lost 1 base and 2 bases, there was a span of 15 bases. This CDR3 is CASSLGPSRRPGNTIYF. CDR3 nucleotide sequence: TGTGCCAGCAGCTTAGGTCCCTCCCGGCGCCCTGGAAACACCATATATTTT.

At least ten counts were recorded for this clonotype. The chain links TRBV7-9 to TRBJ2-3; D not resolved. V shed 3 bases and J shed 0 bases, with 7 bases lying between them. The germline CDR1 and CDR2 sequences are SEHNR and FQNEAQ (reference sequence). This CDR3 is built from 14 residues. As DNA, the CDR3 is TGTGCCAGCAGCTTCGAGAGTAGCACAGATACGCAGTATTTT. Amino acids: CASSFESSTDTQYF.

The V gene is TRBV4-1, the J gene TRBJ1-2; D perhaps matches TRBD1 (5 bases). Germline CDR1 and CDR2: MGHRA and YSYEKL. Trimming pared 0 bases from V and 4 bases from J, leaving 18 bases between. CDR3 length: 17 amino acids. DNA for the CDR3: TGCGCCAGCAGCCAAGATCCGGTAGAGGGGCCCCCCTATGGCTACACCTTC. Protein: CASSQDPVEGPPYGYTF.

This clonotype was counted at least ten times. The J gene is TRBJ2-5, the V gene TRBV29-1, with D perhaps TRBD1 (5 bases). Germline loops: CDR1 SQVTM, CDR2 ANQGSEA. This CDR3 region has 15 residues. Trimming took off 5 bases at V and 5 bases at J, with 21 bases between the two ends. CDR3 DNA: TGCAGCGTTTCGGGTGAAGGGGCTTTGGGGGAGACCCAGTACTTC. Protein sequence: CSVSGEGALGETQYF.

This clonotype was counted only a few times. V is TRBV4-1 and J is TRBJ2-1; D is unresolved. V lost 4 bases to trimming and J lost 1 base, with 17 bases between them. Germline V CDR1 and CDR2: MGHRA, YSYEKL. There are 17 residues in the CDR3. The CDR3 sequence is CASSPFLRRRSYNEQFF. The DNA of the CDR3 is TGCGCCAGCAGCCCCTTCTTGCGGCGTAGGTCCTACAATGAGCAGTTCTTC.

There are a few counts of this clonotype. V usage is TRBV3-1 and J usage is TRBJ2-2; D not certain. Trimming shortened V by 8 bases and J by 3 bases, and 10 bases separated the two germline ends. The CDR3 runs 13 residues. The germline V gene encodes CDR1 LGHDT and CDR2 YNNKEL (reference sequence). Here the CDR3 DNA reads TGTGCCAGCCAAACTTTGGACACCGGGGAGCTGTTTTTT. It yields the protein CASQTLDTGELFF.

This chain connects TRBV4-1 to TRBJ2-3; 9 bases align to TRBD2. The CDR3 has 19 residues. V dropped 0 bases and J dropped 5; count of bases not matched to a gene: 15. CDR1 MGHRA and CDR2 YSYEKL come from the germline V gene. The CDR3 protein is CASSQDLAGTRGLGDTQYF. The CDR3, as DNA: TGCGCCAGCAGCCAAGACCTAGCGGGAACGAGGGGGCTTGGAGATACGCAGTATTTT.

This chain links TRBV19 with TRBJ2-7, with D possibly being TRBD2 (6 bases). Germline-derived CDR1 and CDR2 are LNHDA and SQIVND (reference sequence). The CDR3 contains 12 residues. Trimming shortened V by 11 bases and J by 0 bases, and 11 bases separated the two germline ends. DNA of the CDR3: TGTGCCGTGTCCGGGAGCTCCTACGAGCAGTACTTC. Amino acid sequence: CAVSGSSYEQYF.

The chain has TRBV6-6 and TRBJ2-3; D remains ambiguous. V was trimmed by 3 bases and J by 0 bases, leaving 16 bases between them. The CDR3 runs 17 residues. Germline V lookup: CDR1 MNHNY, CDR2 SVGAGI (reference sequence). The CDR3 loop is CASSYFVWTVSTDTQYF. The DNA of the CDR3 is TGTGCCAGCAGTTATTTCGTCTGGACGGTGAGCACAGATACGCAGTATTTT.

This clonotype was detected only a few times. This sequence joins TRBV6-2 or TRBV6-3 and TRBJ2-4; TRBD1 aligns across 8 bases. The ends lost 6 bases at V and 7 bases at J; junction bases unmatched: 11. The CDR3 is 15 residues long. Germline CDR1 and CDR2: MNHEY and SVGEGT. The CDR3 protein is CASSHPGGPGNIQYF. The DNA of the CDR3 is TGTGCCAGCAGCCATCCAGGGGGCCCGGGGAACATTCAGTACTTC.

This clonotype appeared a few times. V is TRBV30 and J is TRBJ1-5, with TRBD1 identical over 9 bases. V lost 5 bases and J lost 4; bases outside the gene matches: 3. The CDR3 covers 13 residues. Germline CDR1 GTSNPN, CDR2 SVGIG (reference sequence). The CDR3 coding sequence is TGTGCCTGGGCCGGGACAGGGAATCAGCCCCAGCATTTT. This codes for CAWAGTGNQPQHF.

DNA for the CDR3: TGTGCCAGTAGTACCCCCGAGGGGGTCCCTGGGAATCAGCCCCAGCATTTT. It translates to CASSTPEGVPGNQPQHF. The chain combines TRBV19 with TRBJ1-5; D possibly corresponds to TRBD1 (6 bases). Germline values: CDR1 LNHDA, CDR2 SQIVND (reference sequence). Trimming cost V 4 bases and J 4 bases, with 20 bases left between them. This CDR3 is built from 17 residues.

The chain links TRBV7-2 to TRBJ1-1; D gene uncertain. This CDR3 is 13 amino acids long. Looked up from germline, CDR1 is SGHTA and CDR2 is FQGNSA. The V end was cut by 1 base, the J end by 10 bases, with 13 bases between. CDR3 coding DNA: TGTGCCAGCAGCTTAGGAGGAGCCACCGTAGCTTTCTTT. It codes for CASSLGGATVAFF.

This clonotype was observed at least ten times. The chain links TRBV20-1 to TRBJ1-1; perhaps TRBD1 as D (5 bases). V gave up 6 bases and J gave up 1 base, with 12 bases separating them. The CDR3 is 13 amino acids. CDR1 DFQATT and CDR2 SNEGSKA come from the germline V gene (reference sequence). CDR3 amino acids: CSADKDKNTEAFF. In DNA, the CDR3 is TGCAGTGCAGACAAGGACAAGAACACTGAAGCTTTCTTT.

A few counts support this clonotype. The chain is built from TRBV2 and TRBJ2-3; D unresolved. The length of the CDR3 is 15 residues. V was cut by 5 bases and J by 0 bases, with 12 bases left in between. Germline values: CDR1 SNHLY, CDR2 FYNNEI. Written as DNA, the CDR3 is TGTGCCAGCAGTCTCGGAAGATATAGCACAGATACGCAGTATTTT. This gives the protein CASSLGRYSTDTQYF.

This clonotype was seen many times. This chain uses TRBV4-2 with TRBJ1-2; D remains ambiguous. With 7 bases removed from V and 2 bases from J, the gap between germline ends came to 5 bases. Germline V gene sequence: CDR1 LGHNA, CDR2 YNFKEQ. The CDR3 sequence is 11 residues long. The CDR3 sequence is CASNDNYGYTF. DNA of the CDR3: TGTGCCAGCAACGACAACTATGGCTACACCTTC.

This clonotype was found a few times. The V call is TRBV12-3 or TRBV12-4, the J call TRBJ1-6, with D hard to call. The CDR3 has 14 amino acids. Trimming pared 7 bases from V and 10 bases from J, leaving 17 bases between. CDR3 loop: CASTLRLHLSPLHF. CDR3 DNA: TGTGCCAGCACCCTGAGACTGCACCTATCACCCCTCCACTTT.

The rearrangement uses TRBV5-1 and TRBJ2-5; D uncertain. In germline, CDR1 is SGHRS, CDR2 YFSETQ. This CDR3 is built from 12 residues. Trimming cost V 4 bases and J 3 bases, with 7 bases left between them. The CDR3, as DNA: TGCGCCAGCAGCAGATCCGAAGAGACCCAGTACTTC. Protein: CASSRSEETQYF.

The V gene is TRBV7-8, the J gene TRBJ2-3; no clear D gene. Deletions cut 2 bases from V and 5 bases from J, with 17 bases between. The CDR3 sequence is 16 residues long. Per the germline V gene, CDR1 is SGHVS and CDR2 is FQNEAQ. CDR3 DNA sequence: TGTGCCAGCAGCTTAACCTACCGGAACGCCTTAGATACGCAGTATTTT. Its translation: CASSLTYRNALDTQYF.

In its sample, this clonotype was seen many times. The rearrangement joins TRBV15 to TRBJ2-1; 11 nucleotides line up with TRBD2. Looked up from germline, CDR1 is LNHNV and CDR2 is YYDKDF (reference sequence). The CDR3 contains 18 residues. Germline trimming cut 2 bases from V and 0 bases from J; bases unmatched to any gene: 6. This chain's CDR3 is CATSRYSGGASSYNEQFF. The DNA of the CDR3 is TGTGCCACCAGCAGATATAGCGGGGGGGCTAGCTCCTACAATGAGCAGTTCTTC.

This clonotype was seen a single time. The CDR3 loop is CASSQLSGTSTDTQYF. Written as DNA, the CDR3 is TGCGCCAGCAGCCAACTCAGCGGGACTAGCACAGATACGCAGTATTTT. The J gene is TRBJ2-3, the V gene TRBV4-3; 7 bases fit TRBD2. The CDR3 contains 16 residues. V was pared by 2 bases and J by 0 bases, with 5 bases of the junction left unmatched. The V gene's germline CDR1 is LGHNA and CDR2 YSLEER.

Only a few counts were recorded for this clonotype. The chain carries TRBV5-4 and TRBJ2-1, with 11 nucleotides matching TRBD2. This CDR3 contains 15 residues. Losses at the gene ends were 3 bases for V and 4 bases for J; bases not matched to a gene: 3. The germline CDR1 and CDR2 sequences are SGHNT and YYREEE (reference sequence). CDR3 coding DNA: TGTGCCAGCAGCTGGGGACTAGCGGAATACAATGAGCAGTTCTTC. Protein sequence: CASSWGLAEYNEQFF.

This clonotype was observed a handful of times. The DNA for the CDR3 is TGCGCCAGCAGCCAAGATATCCAAAACATTCAGTACTTC. This translates into CASSQDIQNIQYF. This sequence joins TRBV4-3 and TRBJ2-4; D remains ambiguous. CDR1 and CDR2 (germline): LGHNA, YSLEER. With 0 bases removed from V and 5 bases from J, the gap between germline ends came to 5 bases. This CDR3 spans 13 amino acids.

This clonotype was recorded many times. A junction boundary mismatches the germline segment, possibly from a read error. The chain uses TRBV7-2 and TRBJ2-1; D call uncertain. This CDR3 contains 13 residues. Per the germline V gene, CDR1 is SGHTA and CDR2 is FQGNSA. CDR3 in DNA: TGTGCCAGCAGCTCCGACTCCGACAATGAGCAGTTCTTC. Its protein product is CASSSDSDNEQFF.

This chain connects TRBV5-1 to TRBJ1-3, with D possibly matching TRBD1 (5 bases). The V and J ends lost 0 bases and 4 bases respectively, with 14 bases between them. Germline V gene sequence: CDR1 SGHRS, CDR2 YFSETQ. CDR3 length: 16 amino acids. The CDR3 nucleotides read TGCGCCAGCAGCTTGGTGGGGGGGACCGGCGGAAACACCATATATTTT. It encodes CASSLVGGTGGNTIYF.

The chain employs TRBV20-1 and TRBJ2-7, with 10 nucleotides matching TRBD2. Germline assignment: CDR1 DFQATT and CDR2 SNEGSKA (reference sequence). The CDR3 is made up of 16 amino acids. V lost 0 bases, J lost 3 bases, and 8 bases stayed unmatched. The CDR3: CSARDRLAGARYEQYV. As DNA, the CDR3 is TGCAGTGCTAGAGATCGTCTAGCGGGGGCCCGCTACGAGCAGTACGTC.